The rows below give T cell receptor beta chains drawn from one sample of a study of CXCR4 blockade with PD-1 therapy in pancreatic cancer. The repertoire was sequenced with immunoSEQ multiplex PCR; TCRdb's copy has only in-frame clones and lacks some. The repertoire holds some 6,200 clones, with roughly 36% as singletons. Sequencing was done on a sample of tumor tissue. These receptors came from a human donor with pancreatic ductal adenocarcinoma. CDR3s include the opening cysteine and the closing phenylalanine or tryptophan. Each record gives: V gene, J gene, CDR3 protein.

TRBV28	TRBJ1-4	CASSFQGGNEKLFF
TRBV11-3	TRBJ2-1	CASSFVGQGDNEQFF
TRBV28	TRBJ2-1	CASRGGTSDNEQFF
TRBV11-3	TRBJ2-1	CASSLVAGVGEQFF
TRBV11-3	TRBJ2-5	CASSEYRGHLGETQYF
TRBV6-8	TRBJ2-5	CASSYSMLSGRAVETQYF
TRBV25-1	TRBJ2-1	CASGGLAASAEQFF
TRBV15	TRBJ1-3	CATSRSRGLRNTIYF
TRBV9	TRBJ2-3	CASSVVEDTQYF
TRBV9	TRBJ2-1	CASSGYINEQFF
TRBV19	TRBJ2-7	CASSLQPTGYEQYF
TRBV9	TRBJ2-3	CASSNSPSGDTQYF
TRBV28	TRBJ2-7	CASSSSGTGGVEQYF
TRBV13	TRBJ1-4	CASSMSGTNEKLFF
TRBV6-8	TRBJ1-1	CASRREGGSEAFF
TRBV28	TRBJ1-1	CASSPPVNTEAFF
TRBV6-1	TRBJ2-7	CASSEALDSAYEQYF
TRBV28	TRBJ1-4	CASRIQGFREKLFF
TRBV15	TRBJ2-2	CATSRELVQNTGELFF
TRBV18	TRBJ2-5	CASSPRTETQYF
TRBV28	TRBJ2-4	CAVRTDLAKNIQYF
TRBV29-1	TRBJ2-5	CSVDAGLAGETQYF
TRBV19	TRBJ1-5	CASSPQGGNQPQHF
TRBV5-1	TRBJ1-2	CASSLAEGRGYANYGYTF
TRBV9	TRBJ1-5	CASSVGPPNSNQPQHF
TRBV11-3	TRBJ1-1	CASSLDRVKGNTEAFF
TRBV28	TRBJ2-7	CASSLTGPGGLEQYF
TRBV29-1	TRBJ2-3	CSVEKTADTQYF
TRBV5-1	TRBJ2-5	CASSPGGRQGGETQYF
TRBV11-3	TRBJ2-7	CASSPTTSGAYEQYF
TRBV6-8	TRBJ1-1	CASSYDRKNTEAFF
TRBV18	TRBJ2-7	CASSSRTGPPHEQYF
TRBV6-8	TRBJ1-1	CASSVQPTNTEAFF
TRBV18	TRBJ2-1	CASSPASGYHEQFF
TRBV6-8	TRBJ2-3	CASSPDGGTQYF
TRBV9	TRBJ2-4	CASSEAATAKNIQYF
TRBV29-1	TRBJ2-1	CSVPSGRALYNEQFF
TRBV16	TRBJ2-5	CASSQFLEETQYF
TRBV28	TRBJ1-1	CASHDTSTEAFF
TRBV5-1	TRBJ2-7	CASSLGFGQASEQYF
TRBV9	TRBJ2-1	CASSWQGAHNEQFF
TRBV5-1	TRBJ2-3	CASSLLAGGTDTQYF
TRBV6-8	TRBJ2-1	CASSYTRTGTSGRNEQFF
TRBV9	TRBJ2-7	CASSKDRVGAYEQYF
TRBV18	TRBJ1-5	CASSREHSNQPQHF
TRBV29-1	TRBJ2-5	CSVGLAGGDQYF
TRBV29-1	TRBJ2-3	CSVEARTSDTQYF
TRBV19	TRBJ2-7	CASSIVPSYEQYF
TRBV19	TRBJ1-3	CASQGSGNTIYF
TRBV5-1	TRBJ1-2	CASSLDRGTDGYTF
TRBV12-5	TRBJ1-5	CASGLIDSGPQHF